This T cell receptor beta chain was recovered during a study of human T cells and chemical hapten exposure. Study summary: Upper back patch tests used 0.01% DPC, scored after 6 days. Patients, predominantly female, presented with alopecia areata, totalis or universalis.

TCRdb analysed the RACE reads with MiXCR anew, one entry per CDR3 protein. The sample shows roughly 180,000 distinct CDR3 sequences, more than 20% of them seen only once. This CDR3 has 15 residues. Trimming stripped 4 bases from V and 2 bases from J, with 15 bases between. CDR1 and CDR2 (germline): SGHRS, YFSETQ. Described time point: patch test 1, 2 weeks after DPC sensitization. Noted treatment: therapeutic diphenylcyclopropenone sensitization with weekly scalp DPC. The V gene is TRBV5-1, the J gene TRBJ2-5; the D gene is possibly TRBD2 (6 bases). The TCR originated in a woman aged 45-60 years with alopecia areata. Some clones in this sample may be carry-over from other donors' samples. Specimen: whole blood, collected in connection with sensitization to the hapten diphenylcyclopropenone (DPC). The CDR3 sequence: CASSRILASQETQYF. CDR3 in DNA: TGCGCCAGCAGCCGCATTCTAGCGTCTCAAGAGACCCAGTACTTC. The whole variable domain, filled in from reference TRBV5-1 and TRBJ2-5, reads KAGVTQTPRYLIKTRGQQVTLSCSPISGHRSVSWYQQTPGQGLQFLFEYFSETQRNKGNFPGRFSGRQFSNSRSEMNVSTLELGDSALYLCASSRILASQETQYFGPGTRLLVL.